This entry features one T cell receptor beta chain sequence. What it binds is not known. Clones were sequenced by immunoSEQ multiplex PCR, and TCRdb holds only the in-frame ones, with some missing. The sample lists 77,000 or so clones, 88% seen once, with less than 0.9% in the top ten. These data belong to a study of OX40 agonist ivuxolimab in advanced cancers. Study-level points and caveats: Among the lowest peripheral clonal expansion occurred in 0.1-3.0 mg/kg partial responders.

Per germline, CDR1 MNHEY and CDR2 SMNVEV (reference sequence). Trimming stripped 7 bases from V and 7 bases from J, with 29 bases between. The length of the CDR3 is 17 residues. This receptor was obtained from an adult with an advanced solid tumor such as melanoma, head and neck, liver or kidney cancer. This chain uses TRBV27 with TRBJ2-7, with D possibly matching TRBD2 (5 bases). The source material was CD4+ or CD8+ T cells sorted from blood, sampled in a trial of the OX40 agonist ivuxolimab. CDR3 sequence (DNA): TGTGCCAGCACCATGATACCCCCCGGGGTACCTCTGGGGGAGCAGTACTTC. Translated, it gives CASTMIPPGVPLGEQYF.